Detailed here is one T cell receptor beta chain. This clonotype was observed many times. No cognate antigen has been identified for it. No base quality values were provided; no much bigger clone lies one nucleotide off. The germline V gene (reference sequence) provides CDR1 LGHDT and CDR2 YNNKEL. At the junction V is shortened by 1 base and J by 2 bases, with 12 bases in between. Taken from cysteine to phenylalanine, the CDR3 has 15 residues. Only the CDR3 DNA is retained, 45 bases long and in frame from the first base. The TCR beta CDR3 regions were amplified from the RNA transcripts. The TCR CDR3 was subjected to a first round of RT-PCR using the HTBI primer set and the Qiagen OneStep RT-PCR kit. The libraries were constructed in a second round of multiplex PCR and then size-selected and purified. Sequencing of the libraries was done on an Illumina HiSeq2000 using paired-end 100 bp reads. The authors' analysis ran thus. SOAPnuke was used to process the raw data, with reads discarded if the reads contained adapters or uncalled bases, had a mean Phred below 15, or lacked an exact constant-primer or identifier match. High-quality paired reads were merged using COPE v1.2.5, and each unique nucleotide sequence was defined as a clonotype. MiTCR v1.1 was used to align clonotypes to the IMGT TRBV, TRBD and TRBJ reference segments. The analysis included only V-J combinations with a frequency above 0.0001, which together covered more than 99% of the repertoires. A TCS score was defined as the ratio between F50 (clonal expansion) and ExV (chaos), using BLOSUM62-based TCRdist between CDR3 peptides within each V-J. Welch's t-statistics and random forest reduced 500 to 650 V-J features to 13, which were used in a naive Bayes classifier (R e1071). TCRdb passed the public sequencing reads through fastp at Q25 and MiXCR, retaining productive beta sequences. Rows matching on CDR3 protein sequence are summarized as one entry with the most common DNA and genes. The V and J calls come from TCRdb's annotation, not from the publication. The sample table lists 300,000 to 450,000 distinct CDR3 sequences, about 15% of them with a count of one. The ten largest clones represent approximately 10% of the sample.

Stable Graves' hyperthyroidism was defined as the absence of progression to ophthalmopathy over 18 months of follow-up. The hyperthyroidism patients were between 18 and 65 years old and newly diagnosed, with a disease duration of less than 2 months. Patients with uncontrolled infections, other autoimmune diseases, pregnancy or lactation were excluded. Diagnoses were established on the basis of clinical symptoms, serum thyroxine and TRAb, thyroid ultrasound, and orbital computed tomography. Ficoll-Paque density gradient centrifugation was used to isolate PBMCs from approximately 11 ml of fresh peripheral blood. Trizol reagent was used to extract total RNA, and RNA quality was then checked on an Agilent 2100 Bioanalyzer. The record originates from a study of T cells in Graves' hyperthyroidism and ophthalmopathy (dated 2019 in TCRdb). Background for the entire study: Peripheral blood was sampled at the time of initial diagnosis, prior to any treatment. Whether ophthalmopathy could be predicted prospectively was tested in an independent validation cohort made up of 18 to 20 hyperthyroidism patients plus 17 patients who later progressed to ophthalmopathy. Once sampling was done, hyperthyroidism patients were given methimazole at a starting dose of 30 mg daily, whereas ophthalmopathy patients were given high-dose intravenous methylprednisolone. TCR Vbeta CDR3 sequencing of 120 to 150 peripheral blood samples (43 ophthalmopathy, roughly 72 hyperthyroidism and about 17 progressor patients) is reported in the paper. The approximately 95 discovery patients were divided at random into training and test sets in a 7:3 ratio. The study also compared thyroid tissue and blood T-cell repertoires from five or six Graves' hyperthyroidism patients. TCR V-J signatures able to tell the groups apart were searched for in a discovery cohort of around 95 patients, of whom 43 had Graves' ophthalmopathy and around 58 had stable Graves' hyperthyroidism.

The paper's findings and limits, for the study overall: No statistical method was used to fix the sample size in advance, and group allocation was not hidden from the investigators. A 13 V-J signature model separated ophthalmopathy from stable hyperthyroidism, with roughly 88% sensitivity and about 81% specificity in cross-validation and 80%/75% in testing. In validation, progression to ophthalmopathy was predicted by the model with approximately 67% sensitivity and roughly 72% specificity, a median of around 5.9 months before onset. Most expanded thyroid clonotypes (frequency above 0.001) were also detected in blood, a finding suggesting that blood repertoires may reflect thyroid immune responses.

This clonotype was sampled from an older woman with Graves' hyperthyroidism. The chain is made from TRBV3-1 and TRBJ2-7; the D gene is perhaps TRBD2, from 6 matching bases. The sequenced sample was blood. The nucleotide sequence is TGTGCCAGCAGCCAAGGACTAGTCTCGACCTACGAGCAGTACTTC. Its translation reads: CASSQGLVSTYEQYF.